This T cell receptor (beta chain) was recovered during a study of Ad26.COV2.S vaccination and SARS-CoV-2 variants. Study overall: Dosing was one shot or two shots 56 days apart.

Here immunoSEQ multiplex PCR was the method, and the copy in TCRdb shows in-frame clones only, minus some. The sample carries a few hundred thousand clones, roughly 87% recorded once. Looked up from germline, CDR1 is SGHVS and CDR2 is FNYEAQ. This CDR3 is 17 amino acids long. Unmatched junction bases numbered 8, after V lost 5 bases and J lost 3 bases. The treatment was: 19 received Ad26.COV2.S at low or high dose, single or two shots; about 5 received placebo; per-sample allocation not given. Sampling was done on day 63 after the first vaccine or placebo injection. The input for sequencing was peripheral blood, taken in a trial of Ad26.COV2.S vaccine versus placebo. The chain joins TRBV7-6 to TRBJ2-1; 12 bases map to TRBD2. The origin of this receptor is a person between 18 and 65 years old who received the Ad26.COV2.S COVID-19 vaccine or a placebo. The chain's CDR3 is CASSLPTSGGNYNEQFF. The CDR3 coding sequence is TGTGCCAGCAGCCTGCCTACTAGCGGGGGGAACTACAATGAGCAGTTCTTC.